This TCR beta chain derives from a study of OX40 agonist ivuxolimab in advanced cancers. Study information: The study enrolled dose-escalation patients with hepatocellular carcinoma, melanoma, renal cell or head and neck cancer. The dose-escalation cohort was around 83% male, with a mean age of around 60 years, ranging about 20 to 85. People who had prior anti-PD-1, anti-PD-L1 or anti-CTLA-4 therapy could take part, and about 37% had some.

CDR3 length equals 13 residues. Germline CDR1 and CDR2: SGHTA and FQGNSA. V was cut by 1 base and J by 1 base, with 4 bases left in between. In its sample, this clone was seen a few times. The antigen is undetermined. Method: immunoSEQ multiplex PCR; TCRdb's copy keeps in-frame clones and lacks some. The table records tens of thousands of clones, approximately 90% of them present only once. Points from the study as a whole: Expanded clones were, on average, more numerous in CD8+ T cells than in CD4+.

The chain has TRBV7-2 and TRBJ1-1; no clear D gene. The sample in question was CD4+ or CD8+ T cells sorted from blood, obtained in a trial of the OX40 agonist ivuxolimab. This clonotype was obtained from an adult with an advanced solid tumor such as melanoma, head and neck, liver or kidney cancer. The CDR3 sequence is CASSLDPNTEAFF. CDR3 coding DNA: TGTGCCAGCAGCTTAGACCCGAACACTGAAGCTTTCTTT.